The present T cell receptor beta chain was sequenced within a study of T cells in Graves' hyperthyroidism and ophthalmopathy. General study points: The model identified upcoming ophthalmopathy a median about 7.1 months ahead of onset.

V dropped 3 bases and J dropped 5 bases, with 13 bases sitting between them. CDR3 length: 14 residues. CDR1 SGHTA and CDR2 FQGNSA come from the germline V gene. This clonotype appeared a few times. Its antigen is undetermined. The CDR3 regions of TCR beta were amplified from RNA transcripts. Carried out on the TCR CDR3, a first-round RT-PCR used the HTBI primer set. TCRdb re-analysed the multiplex PCR reads in MiXCR, keeping a single row per CDR3 protein. Among about 590,000 distinct CDR3 sequences listed, 15% to 17% were seen once. Researchers defined stable Graves' hyperthyroidism as no ophthalmopathy progression within 18 months. Orbital computed tomography, thyroid ultrasound, serum thyroxine and TRAb, and clinical symptoms together informed the diagnoses.

This TCR was recovered from a woman aged 30 to 39 with Graves' hyperthyroidism. The chain joins TRBV7-2 to TRBJ2-5; D is possibly TRBD1 or TRBD2 (5 bases each). Sample: blood. CDR3 DNA sequence: TGTGCCAGCAGCTTCTCCCCGGGACGGGAGACCCAGTACTTC. Its protein is CASSFSPGRETQYF.